Given below is one T cell receptor (beta chain) in context. No antigen is known for it. Every single donor gave one heparinised blood draw, and these averaged roughly 100 mL. The authors sorted CD4+ naive, central memory, regulatory and stem cell-like memory cells via CD45RO/CCR7/CD25/CD127/CD95/CD27. This sample was taken from a study of beta chain features in type 1 diabetes. Overall study results and limits: All four CD4+ subsets from Type 1 diabetes patients carried moderately but significantly shorter TCRB CDR3s. A definitive answer on HLA type influencing TCRB rearrangement was not reached here.

The entirety of the isolated RNA underwent reverse transcription, so expressed TCRB transcripts were sequenced. There were approximately 3.5 million reads on average in the naive, central memory and regulatory T cell samples. The table came from immunoSEQ multiplex PCR; TCRdb's copy has only in-frame clones and leaves some out. The data show about 160,000 clones, around 63% seen once. The TCR originated in a man in his thirties or forties with type 1 diabetes. What was sequenced was naive CD4+ T cells from blood.

The CDR3 bases are TGCGCCTACGAACTGGATCAAGCCTACGAGCAGTACTTC. Translated, it gives CAYELDQAYEQYF. The rearrangement uses TRBV23-1 and TRBJ2-7; D is ambiguous. TRBV23-1 is flagged as an ORF with uncertain function. This CDR3 has 13 residues. The V end lost 11 bases, the J end lost 2 bases, and 16 bases lay between the germline ends.